This TCR beta chain was retrieved from a study of T cell responses to AZD1222 COVID-19 vaccine. Generated by immunoSEQ multiplex PCR, the TCRdb table keeps only in-frame clones and is missing some. Among about 120,000 clones, around nine tenths were seen once, and the ten largest hold around 6%. Points on this clone: Its antigen is unidentified.

The study, taken as a whole, reports: Just a handful of AZD1222 recipients were seropositive at baseline. A mostly white British donor set with more females was recruited, and clonal diversity was possibly underestimated. Reportedly, nearly half the spike-specific TCRs target unmutated variant regions. Without day 14 samples, only post-peak T cell repertoires were studied.

With V trimmed by 2 bases and J by 9 bases, 5 bases remained unmatched. Germline values: CDR1 SGHDT, CDR2 YYEEEE. The CDR3 runs 15 residues. V gene TRBV5-6 combines with J gene TRBJ2-1; 13 nucleotides agree with TRBD2. The material sequenced was peripheral blood, taken on day 0 of AZD1222 vaccination. The clonotype was recovered from an adult in good health. The CDR3 loop reads CASSFGLAGVSEQFF. The CDR3 bases are TGTGCCAGCAGCTTTGGACTAGCGGGAGTGTCTGAGCAGTTCTTC.